This T cell receptor (beta chain) was sequenced for a study of T-cell memory formation after mild COVID-19. Study at large: There were largely donor-specific TCR clusters.

Trimming at V came to 1 base and at J to 4 bases, leaving 10 bases not matched to a gene. Germline CDR1 MGHRA, CDR2 YSYEKL. This CDR3 spans 17 amino acids. On this clonotype: Its antigen is still unknown.

Via MiXCR, TCRdb re-called the 5' RACE reads, giving one row per CDR3 protein. The sample records roughly 480,000 distinct CDR3 sequences, about 23% being singletons. General study findings and limits: Pre-infection memory showed some responding clones, and this suggested that cross-reactive memory joined. Nothing confirmed that second-wave clones peaking on day 37 were specific for SARS-CoV-2.

Sequenced input: PBMCs or a T cell subset sorted from them (not recorded which). The chain employs TRBV4-1 and TRBJ2-3, with 8 nucleotides matching TRBD2. This sequence was found in an adult woman who had mild COVID-19 (a few samples of this study predate the infection). Cell type and time point are not known. The CDR3 spells CASSQGARGGRADTQYF. The CDR3 DNA reads TGCGCCAGCAGCCAAGGAGCCCGGGGGGGCCGGGCAGATACGCAGTATTTT.